The 32 T cell receptor beta chains presented below share a single source sample, sequenced in a study of PD-1 blockade in classical Hodgkin lymphoma. Each of the patients experienced relapse following autologous stem cell transplantation, and their brentuximab vedotin exposure differed. This table comes from immunoSEQ multiplex PCR, and its TCRdb copy is limited to in-frame clones, with some not included. Of around 23,000 clones listed, about four fifths are singletons. The material sequenced was peripheral blood mononuclear cells (PBMCs), taken before the second cycle of nivolumab. These receptors all stem from a human donor with classical Hodgkin lymphoma.

The genes are TRBV28 and TRBJ2-7; D gene unclear. The CDR3 totals 13 residues. V lost 3 bases and J 1 base, leaving 7 bases between the germline ends. The V gene's germline CDR1 is MDHEN and CDR2 SYDVKM. As DNA, the CDR3 is TGTGCCAGCAGTTTGCCGTATTCCTACGAGCAGTACGTC. This gives the protein CASSLPYSYEQYV.

This clone has more than one count but fewer than ten. The rearrangement links TRBV5-6 to TRBJ2-3; 11 bases agree with TRBD2. The ends lost 0 bases at V and 2 bases at J; junction bases unmatched: 11. This CDR3 is 19 amino acids long. CDR1 and CDR2 (germline): SGHDT, YYEEEE. The CDR3, as DNA: TGTGCCAGCAGCTTGGTCGCAGGGGGGACTAGCGGACTCACAGATACGCAGTATTTT. Amino acids: CASSLVAGGTSGLTDTQYF.

V usage is TRBV6-1 and J usage is TRBJ1-1, with D unresolved. Trimming left V 2 bases short and J 6 bases short, with 7 bases between. CDR1 is MNHNS, CDR2 SASEGT, per germline. This CDR3 is 12 amino acids long. The chain's CDR3 is CASSEPPAEAFF. In DNA, the CDR3 is TGTGCCAGCAGTGAACCCCCCGCTGAAGCTTTCTTT.

V and J are TRBV19 and TRBJ2-2, with D unresolved. Trimming shortened V by 3 bases and J by 0 bases, and 5 bases separated the two germline ends. Germline lookup yields CDR1 LNHDA and CDR2 SQIVND (reference sequence). CDR3 length equals 14 residues. The CDR3: CASSILPNTGELFF. The CDR3 bases are TGTGCCAGTAGTATTCTTCCGAACACCGGGGAGCTGTTTTTT.

CDR3: CASSLPSGRPNYEQYF. CDR3 coding DNA: TGTGCCAGCAGTCTCCCTAGCGGGAGGCCCAACTACGAGCAGTACTTC. This chain links TRBV6-6 with TRBJ2-7; 11 bases are shared with TRBD2. Germline CDR1 and CDR2: MNHNY and SVGAGI (reference sequence). V lost 5 bases and J lost 3; bases outside the gene matches: 9. This CDR3 is built from 16 residues.

This clone was observed a single time. The chain couples TRBV10-3 to TRBJ2-6; D uncertain. The CDR3 loop spans 14 amino acids. Germline assignment: CDR1 ENHRY and CDR2 SYGVKD. The germline V and J ends were trimmed by 5 bases and 0 bases, with 5 bases remaining between them. Written as DNA, the CDR3 is TGTGCCATCAGTACAGCCTCTGGGGCCAACGTCCTGACTTTC. This encodes CAISTASGANVLTF.

The rearrangement uses TRBV30 and TRBJ2-6, with no clear D. V lost 7 bases to trimming and J lost 1 base, with 11 bases between them. This CDR3 comprises 14 residues. Germline CDR1 GTSNPN, CDR2 SVGIG (reference sequence). CDR3 sequence: CASDADSGANVLTF. CDR3 DNA: TGTGCCTCGGACGCCGATTCTGGGGCCAACGTCCTGACTTTC.

This clone was found once. V and J are TRBV11-2 and TRBJ1-1; no clear D. The germline gives CDR1 SGHAT, CDR2 FQNNGV. The CDR3 extends over 14 amino acids. V lost 2 bases to trimming and J lost 9 bases, with 16 bases between them. CDR3 nucleotide sequence: TGTGCCAGCAGCTTATGGTCCCCAGATACGAAAGCTTTCTTT. It is translated as CASSLWSPDTKAFF.

The chain combines TRBV11-2 with TRBJ2-5; D gene ambiguous. The CDR3 has 14 residues. Trimming took 5 bases from V and 5 from J, leaving 15 bases between them. Germline values: CDR1 SGHAT, CDR2 FQNNGV. The CDR3 reads CASSQNSRRETQYF. DNA for the CDR3: TGTGCCAGCAGCCAAAACTCGAGACGGGAGACCCAGTACTTC.

The count of this clone is one. The chain uses TRBV9 and TRBJ1-5; D is uncertain. This CDR3 is 15 amino acids long. Trimming cost V 0 bases and J 6 bases, with 13 bases left between them. In germline, CDR1 is SGDLS, CDR2 YYNGEE. Here the CDR3 DNA reads TGTGCCAGCAGCGTAGATCTCGATTGGGGTCAGCCCCAGCATTTT. Protein product: CASSVDLDWGQPQHF. Variable domain in full (rest from reference TRBV9 and TRBJ1-5): DSGVTQTPKHLITATGQRVTLRCSPRSGDLSVYWYQQSLDQGLQFLIQYYNGEERAKGNILERFSAQQFPDLHSELNLSSLELGDSALYFCASSVDLDWGQPQHFGDGTRLSIL.

This clone was counted between two and nine times. This sequence joins TRBV6-4 and TRBJ2-5, with D possibly TRBD2 on 7 matching bases. The CDR3 runs to 15 residues. Deletions cut 6 bases from V and 2 bases from J, with 16 bases between. From germline, CDR1 is MRHNA and CDR2 SNTAGT. The CDR3 sequence: CASSPRGGGQETQYF. CDR3 nucleotide sequence: TGTGCCAGCAGCCCGAGGGGGGGAGGGCAAGAGACCCAGTACTTC.

The sample holds one count of this clone. The chain links TRBV30 to TRBJ1-2; D remains ambiguous. Germline CDR1 GTSNPN, CDR2 SVGIG (reference sequence). V lost 0 bases and J 4 bases, leaving 15 bases between the germline ends. This CDR3 is 15 amino acids long. This chain's CDR3 is CAWSVSWGVGYGYTF. The CDR3 DNA sequence: TGTGCCTGGAGTGTATCTTGGGGAGTTGGCTATGGCTACACCTTC.

The V and J genes are TRBV30 and TRBJ2-5; TRBD1 is a possible D gene (5 bases). The CDR3 has 12 amino acids. V gave up 2 bases and J gave up 3 bases, with 7 bases separating them. Per germline, CDR1 GTSNPN and CDR2 SVGIG (reference sequence). The chain's CDR3 is CAWSMTEETQYF. The CDR3 DNA reads TGTGCCTGGAGTATGACAGAAGAGACCCAGTACTTC.

This CDR3 reads CASSSTGGSNQPQHF. The CDR3 DNA reads TGTGCCAGCAGCTCGACAGGGGGTAGCAATCAGCCCCAGCATTTT. This chain connects TRBV7-9 to TRBJ1-5, with 9 bases lining up with TRBD1. Per germline, CDR1 SEHNR and CDR2 FQNEAQ (reference sequence). The CDR3 is 15 amino acids. V lost 4 bases, J lost 0 bases, and 1 base stayed unmatched.

V usage is TRBV4-3 and J usage is TRBJ1-6, with 8 bases fitting TRBD1. Germline V lookup: CDR1 LGHNA, CDR2 YSLEER. The CDR3 spans 15 residues. J gave up 8 bases and V 3 bases, and 6 bases lay outside the gene matches. The CDR3 protein is CASSQDRVGYSPLHF. CDR3 nucleotide sequence: TGCGCCAGCAGCCAGGACAGGGTTGGGTATTCACCCCTCCACTTT.

The chain employs TRBV5-3 and TRBJ2-5; 11 bases fit TRBD1. TRBV5-3 carries the ORF label, with uncertain function. CDR3 length equals 18 residues. The V segment lost 6 bases and the J segment 2 bases; nucleotides outside the gene matches: 15. The CDR3 DNA follows: TGTGCCAGAATCAACGGGGACAGGGGGGGTGGGGTGCAAGAGACCCAGTACTTC. It translates to CARINGDRGGGVQETQYF.

This rearrangement joins TRBV6-5 to TRBJ2-5; 7 bases line up with TRBD1. The CDR3 extends over 14 amino acids. The V gene end was trimmed by 5 bases and the J gene end by 1 base; junction bases not matched to a gene: 4. Germline V gene lookup returns CDR1 MNHEY and CDR2 SVGAGI. DNA for the CDR3: TGTGCCAGCAGTGACAGGGTCCGCCAAGAGACCCAGTACTTC. Protein sequence: CASSDRVRQETQYF.

Remarks on this clone: Additional DNA sequences in this sample encode the identical CDR3. The rearrangement joins TRBV9 to TRBJ1-2; perhaps TRBD1 as D (5 bases). Per germline, CDR1 SGDLS and CDR2 YYNGEE. The V end lost 0 bases, the J end lost 8 bases, and 11 bases lay between the germline ends. The CDR3 runs to 13 residues. CDR3 nucleotide sequence: TGTGCCAGCAGCGTAGACCAGGGCGGCGGCTACACCTTC. Protein: CASSVDQGGGYTF. The full variable domain, completed using reference TRBV9 and TRBJ1-2, is DSGVTQTPKHLITATGQRVTLRCSPRSGDLSVYWYQQSLDQGLQFLIQYYNGEERAKGNILERFSAQQFPDLHSELNLSSLELGDSALYFCASSVDQGGGYTFGSGTRLTVV.

The chain has TRBV4-3 and TRBJ2-7; a weak D match, TRBD1 (6 bases). The V gene's germline CDR1 is LGHNA and CDR2 YSLEER. CDR3 length: 16 amino acids. With 0 bases removed from V and 0 bases from J, the gap between germline ends came to 12 bases. The CDR3 loop reads CASSQEAGVVSYEQYF. CDR3 nucleotides: TGCGCCAGCAGCCAAGAGGCAGGGGTAGTCTCCTACGAGCAGTACTTC.

This clone is a singleton in its sample. CDR3 sequence (DNA): TGTGCCAGCAGTATCCCCGGACAGGAGCAAGAGACCCAGTACTTC. This gives the protein CASSIPGQEQETQYF. This chain uses TRBV6-5 with TRBJ2-5; 7 nucleotides match TRBD1. The J segment lost 2 bases and the V segment lost 5 bases, leaving 8 bases of the junction unmatched. This CDR3 spans 15 amino acids. CDR1 and CDR2 (germline): MNHEY, SVGAGI.

As regards this clone: The sample holds other DNA sequences that translate to the same CDR3. The chain joins TRBV30 to TRBJ2-3; 7 bases are a match to TRBD2. This CDR3 spans 15 amino acids. Losses at the gene ends were 0 bases for V and 2 bases for J; bases not matched to a gene: 5. Germline CDR1 reads GTSNPN; CDR2 reads SVGIG (reference sequence). DNA for the CDR3: TGTGCCTGGAGTGTACTGGCGGGAGTCACAGATACGCAGTATTTT. Encoded protein: CAWSVLAGVTDTQYF.

The rearrangement uses TRBV19 and TRBJ2-3; 9 bases match TRBD2. The CDR3 extends over 15 amino acids. Trimming at V came to 3 bases and at J to 2 bases, leaving 3 bases not matched to a gene. Germline CDR1 LNHDA, CDR2 SQIVND (reference sequence). CDR3 loop: CASSMLAGITDTQYF. CDR3 nucleotide sequence: TGTGCCAGTAGTATGCTAGCGGGAATCACAGATACGCAGTATTTT.

This clone appeared a few times. This chain uses TRBV9 with TRBJ1-3; maybe TRBD1 (5 bases). CDR1 and CDR2 from the germline V gene are SGDLS and YYNGEE. This CDR3 has 14 residues. The V gene lost 3 bases and the J gene lost 0 bases, with 7 bases spanning the gap. The CDR3 coding sequence is TGTGCCAGCAGCGCCAGGGACTCTGGAAACACCATATATTTT. The encoded protein is CASSARDSGNTIYF.

The chain recombines TRBV7-9 with TRBJ2-7; 7 nucleotides align to TRBD2. This CDR3 has 14 residues. Germline assignment: CDR1 SEHNR and CDR2 FQNEAQ (reference sequence). V lost 5 bases, J lost 2 bases, and 6 bases stayed unmatched. CDR3 loop: CASSAAGTAYEQYF. The CDR3 coding sequence is TGTGCCAGCAGCGCAGCGGGAACGGCCTACGAGCAGTACTTC.

This clone was counted a few times. V usage is TRBV7-8 and J usage is TRBJ1-2; TRBD1 is a possible D gene (5 bases). V shed 3 bases and J shed 1 base, with 15 bases lying between them. The CDR3 is made up of 16 amino acids. The germline CDR1 and CDR2 sequences are SGHVS and FQNEAQ. In DNA, the CDR3 is TGTGCCAGCAGCTTGAGGGACCGCCTCTTTAACTATGGCTACACCTTC. Its translation is CASSLRDRLFNYGYTF.

V gene TRBV4-1 combines with J gene TRBJ2-1; D possibly corresponds to TRBD1 (6 bases). The CDR3 totals 18 residues. The germline V gene encodes CDR1 MGHRA and CDR2 YSYEKL. V lost 0 bases and J lost 3, with 18 bases in between. This CDR3 is CASSQEKDPGQNYNEQFF. The CDR3 nucleotides read TGCGCCAGCAGCCAAGAAAAAGACCCCGGACAGAACTACAATGAGCAGTTCTTC.

The chain employs TRBV5-8 and TRBJ2-1; 7 positions match TRBD2. The CDR3 has 15 amino acids. J was trimmed by 2 bases and V by 1 base; bases with no gene match: 3. Germline CDR1 and CDR2: SGHTS and YDEGEE. The CDR3 DNA reads TGTGCCAGCAGCTTGCAGCGGGAAACCTACAATGAGCAGTTCTTC. As protein: CASSLQRETYNEQFF. The full variable domain, with the rest looked up from reference TRBV5-8 and TRBJ2-1, is EAGVTQSPTHLIKTRGQQATLRCSPISGHTSVYWYQQALGLGLQFLLWYDEGEERNRGNFPPRFSGRQFPNYSSELNVNALELEDSALYLCASSLQRETYNEQFFGPGTRLTVL.

V is TRBV13 and J is TRBJ2-2, with a tentative D call TRBD1 (6 bases). Germline V CDR1 and CDR2: PRHDT, FYEKMQ (reference sequence). Deletions cut 2 bases from V and 4 bases from J, with 17 bases between. The CDR3 sequence is 17 residues long. Here the CDR3 reads CASSLKQGPLGTGELFF. CDR3 in DNA: TGTGCCAGCAGCTTAAAACAGGGCCCGTTGGGCACCGGGGAGCTGTTTTTT.

Concerning this clone: At the DNA level, this CDR3 is encoded by other sequences in the same sample as well. V and J are TRBV7-2 and TRBJ2-1, with 10 bases aligning to TRBD2. Per germline, CDR1 SGHTA and CDR2 FQGNSA. This CDR3 comprises 15 residues. The ends lost 5 bases at V and 4 bases at J; junction bases unmatched: 5. CDR3 sequence: CASSRGTSAYNEQFF. CDR3 coding DNA: TGTGCCAGCAGCCGTGGGACTAGCGCTTACAATGAGCAGTTCTTC.

The chain carries TRBV13 and TRBJ1-2, with D unclear. Trimming took 1 base from V and 1 from J, leaving 10 bases between them. CDR3 size: 15 residues. Germline CDR1 and CDR2: PRHDT and FYEKMQ (reference sequence). The CDR3 sequence is CASSLEGWRNYGYTF. In nucleotides, the CDR3 is TGTGCCAGCAGCTTAGAAGGGTGGCGTAACTATGGCTACACCTTC.

Only a few counts were recorded for this clone. The chain is built from TRBV29-1 and TRBJ1-2, with TRBD1 matching 7 bases. With 6 bases clipped from V and 3 bases from J, the junction kept 16 bases outside the gene matches. The germline gives CDR1 SQVTM, CDR2 ANQGSEA. CDR3 length equals 16 residues. For the CDR3, the DNA is TGCAGCGTCTTACTGATGACAGGGCGAGGGGACTATGGCTACACCTTC. Its translation is CSVLLMTGRGDYGYTF.

This chain joins TRBV2 and TRBJ2-5; D tentatively reads TRBD1 or TRBD2 (5 bases each). The CDR3 totals 14 residues. Looked up from germline, CDR1 is SNHLY and CDR2 is FYNNEI. V was pared by 6 bases and J by 1 base, with 12 bases between. The CDR3 protein is CASRGRHTQETQYF. The CDR3 DNA follows: TGTGCCAGCAGGGGACGACATACCCAAGAGACCCAGTACTTC.